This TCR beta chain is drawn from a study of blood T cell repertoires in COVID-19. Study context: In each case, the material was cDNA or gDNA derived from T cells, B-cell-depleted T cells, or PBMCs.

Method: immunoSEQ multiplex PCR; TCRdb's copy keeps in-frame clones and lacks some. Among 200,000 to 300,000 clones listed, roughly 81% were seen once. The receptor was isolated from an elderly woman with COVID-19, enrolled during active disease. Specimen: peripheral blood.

The CDR3 nucleotides are TGTGCCATCAGTGAGTCGGGGCAGAGCTCCTACGAGCAGTACTTC. The encoded protein is CAISESGQSSYEQYF. V and J are TRBV10-3 and TRBJ2-7; perhaps TRBD1 as D (5 bases). The V and J ends lost 0 bases and 0 bases respectively, with 9 bases between them. This CDR3 is built from 15 residues. The germline CDR1 and CDR2 sequences are ENHRY and SYGVKD.